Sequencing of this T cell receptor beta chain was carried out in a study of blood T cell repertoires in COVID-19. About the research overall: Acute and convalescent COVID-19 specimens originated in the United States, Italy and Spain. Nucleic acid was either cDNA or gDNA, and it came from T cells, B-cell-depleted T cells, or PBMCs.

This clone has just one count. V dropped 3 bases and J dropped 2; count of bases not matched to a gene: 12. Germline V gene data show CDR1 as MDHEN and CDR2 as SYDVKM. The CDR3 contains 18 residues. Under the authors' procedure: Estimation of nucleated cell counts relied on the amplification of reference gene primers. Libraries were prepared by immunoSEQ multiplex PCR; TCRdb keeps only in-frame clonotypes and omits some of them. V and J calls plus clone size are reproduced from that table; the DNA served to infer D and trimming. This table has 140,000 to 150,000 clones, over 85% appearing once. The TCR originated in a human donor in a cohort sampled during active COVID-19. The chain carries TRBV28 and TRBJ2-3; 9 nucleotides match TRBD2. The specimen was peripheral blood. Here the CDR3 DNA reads TGTGCCAGCAGTTTTTCGTTTGAGCGGGGGGACTTCACAGATACGCAGTATTTT. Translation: CASSFSFERGDFTDTQYF.